Listed below are T cell receptor beta chains from one sample, sequenced in a study of T cell repertoires in cytomegalovirus infection. Their antigens remain unidentified. In TCRdb, the reads were re-called with MiXCR into one record per CDR3 protein. Of hundreds of thousands of distinct CDR3 sequences in the sample, 25% to 35% were seen once. Material: cultured PBMCs, obtained from culture after CMV antigen stimulation. The receptor source for this set is a human donor in good health (CMV status not recorded). Some clones in this sample may be carry-over from other donors' samples. CDR3s include the opening cysteine and the closing phenylalanine or tryptophan. The D gene is left open where the match is weak. Clone size appears in some rows only: once, few, many, or a class for an expanded clone.

D gene: -; V gene: TRBV2; J gene: TRBJ1-6; clone size: -; CDR3 protein: CASTLTGGHNSPLHF; CDR3 DNA: TGTGCCAGCACCCTAACGGGGGGCCATAATTCACCCCTCCACTTT
D gene: TRBD2; V gene: TRBV2; J gene: TRBJ2-7; clone size: -; CDR3 protein: CASSEERGANNEQYF; CDR3 DNA: TGTGCCAGCAGTGAAGAGCGGGGGGCTAACAACGAGCAGTACTTC
D gene: -; V gene: TRBV7-2; J gene: TRBJ1-5; clone size: -; CDR3 protein: CASSPFRGSQPQHF; CDR3 DNA: TGTGCCAGCAGCCCCTTCAGGGGTAGTCAGCCCCAGCATTTT
D gene: -; V gene: TRBV7-2; J gene: TRBJ2-7; clone size: few; CDR3 protein: CASSSSPGPFYEQYF; CDR3 DNA: TGTGCCAGCAGCTCTTCCCCGGGACCTTTCTACGAGCAGTACTTC
D gene: -; V gene: TRBV29-1; J gene: TRBJ1-1; clone size: once; CDR3 protein: CSVSSGAVVNTEAFF; CDR3 DNA: TGCAGCGTTTCCTCAGGGGCCGTTGTGAACACTGAAGCTTTCTTT
D gene: -; V gene: TRBV4-2; J gene: TRBJ1-2; clone size: -; CDR3 protein: CASSQDKATGYGYTF; CDR3 DNA: TGTGCCAGCAGCCAAGATAAGGCGACAGGCTATGGCTACACCTTC
D gene: -; V gene: TRBV7-6; J gene: TRBJ2-7; clone size: few; CDR3 protein: CASSLADHEQYF; CDR3 DNA: TGTGCCAGCAGCTTAGCCGACCACGAGCAGTACTTC
D gene: -; V gene: TRBV6-5; J gene: TRBJ2-5; clone size: few; CDR3 protein: CASRGSGPETQYF; CDR3 DNA: TGTGCCAGCAGGGGTAGCGGCCCAGAGACCCAGTACTTC
D gene: TRBD1; V gene: TRBV14; J gene: TRBJ2-3; clone size: few; CDR3 protein: CASSQAGRDRITDTQYF; CDR3 DNA: TGTGCCAGCAGCCAAGCGGGCCGGGACAGGATCACAGATACGCAGTATTTT
D gene: -; V gene: TRBV7-8; J gene: TRBJ1-5; clone size: few; CDR3 protein: CASTTQGRAGTSNQPQHF; CDR3 DNA: TGTGCCAGCACCACCCAAGGGCGGGCAGGGACTAGCAATCAGCCCCAGCATTTT
D gene: -; V gene: TRBV19; J gene: TRBJ1-1; clone size: few; CDR3 protein: CASSLKAQGPLSTEAFF; CDR3 DNA: TGTGCCAGTAGTCTCAAGGCCCAGGGTCCTCTTTCCACTGAAGCTTTCTTT
D gene: TRBD1; V gene: TRBV5-6; J gene: TRBJ2-7; clone size: few; CDR3 protein: CASSPGTDRDEQYF; CDR3 DNA: TGTGCCAGCAGCCCGGGGACAGACCGGGACGAGCAGTACTTC
D gene: -; V gene: TRBV7-3; J gene: TRBJ2-1; clone size: -; CDR3 protein: CASSTGNNEQFF; CDR3 DNA: TGTGCCAGCAGCACGGGGAACAATGAGCAGTTCTTC
D gene: -; V gene: TRBV12-3/TRBV12-4; J gene: TRBJ2-1; clone size: many; CDR3 protein: CASSLGPNEQFF; CDR3 DNA: TGTGCCAGCAGTTTGGGCCCCAATGAGCAGTTCTTC
D gene: -; V gene: TRBV7-2; J gene: TRBJ2-1; clone size: few; CDR3 protein: CASSLALGGPGGFDEQFF; CDR3 DNA: TGTGCCAGCAGCTTAGCGCTTGGGGGCCCCGGGGGGTTCGATGAGCAGTTCTTC
D gene: -; V gene: TRBV11-1; J gene: TRBJ2-6; clone size: many; CDR3 protein: CASSLRTFSGANVLTF; CDR3 DNA: TGTGCCAGCAGCTTACGGACTTTTTCTGGGGCCAACGTCCTGACTTTC
D gene: -; V gene: TRBV7-9; J gene: TRBJ1-1; clone size: few; CDR3 protein: CASSLAGGPAEAFF; CDR3 DNA: TGTGCCAGCAGCTTAGCGGGGGGGCCCGCTGAAGCTTTCTTT
D gene: -; V gene: TRBV30; J gene: TRBJ1-2; clone size: -; CDR3 protein: CAWAYRADYGYTF; CDR3 DNA: TGTGCCTGGGCTTACAGGGCGGACTATGGCTACACCTTC
D gene: TRBD2; V gene: TRBV7-3; J gene: TRBJ2-3; clone size: many; CDR3 protein: CASSLTGGDTQYF; CDR3 DNA: TGTGCCAGCAGCTTAACGGGGGGGGATACGCAGTATTTT
D gene: -; V gene: TRBV6-1; J gene: TRBJ2-1; clone size: -; CDR3 protein: CASELWQGHNEQFF; CDR3 DNA: TGTGCCAGTGAACTTTGGCAGGGTCATAATGAGCAGTTCTTC
D gene: -; V gene: TRBV28; J gene: TRBJ2-1; clone size: few; CDR3 protein: CASRPPDPLGNEQFF; CDR3 DNA: TGTGCCAGCAGGCCCCCGGACCCCTTAGGCAATGAGCAGTTCTTC
D gene: -; V gene: TRBV10-3; J gene: TRBJ1-6; clone size: once; CDR3 protein: CAISDLDSSYNSPLHF; CDR3 DNA: TGTGCCATCAGTGACTTGGACAGCTCCTATAATTCACCCCTCCACTTT
D gene: TRBD2; V gene: TRBV19; J gene: TRBJ2-5; clone size: -; CDR3 protein: CASRGTSGVQETQYF; CDR3 DNA: TGTGCCAGTAGAGGGACTAGCGGGGTCCAAGAGACCCAGTACTTC
D gene: -; V gene: TRBV12-5; J gene: TRBJ1-6; clone size: -; CDR3 protein: CASGLVGGHDSPLHF; CDR3 DNA: TGTGCTAGTGGTTTGGTAGGGGGGCACGATTCACCCCTCCACTTT
D gene: -; V gene: TRBV5-1; J gene: TRBJ1-6; clone size: -; CDR3 protein: CASSLGQNTNSPLHF; CDR3 DNA: TGCGCCAGCAGCTTGGGCCAGAATACTAATTCACCCCTCCACTTT
D gene: -; V gene: TRBV7-2; J gene: TRBJ2-5; clone size: -; CDR3 protein: CASSLLGDGSGAQYF; CDR3 DNA: TGTGCCAGCAGCTTATTGGGGGACGGCTCTGGTGCCCAGTACTTC
D gene: TRBD1; V gene: TRBV7-2; J gene: TRBJ2-5; clone size: many; CDR3 protein: CASSLGDSWYQETQYF; CDR3 DNA: TGTGCCAGCAGCTTAGGGGACAGCTGGTACCAAGAGACCCAGTACTTC
D gene: TRBD1; V gene: TRBV27; J gene: TRBJ1-3; clone size: -; CDR3 protein: CASSSLDRGSGRNTIYF; CDR3 DNA: TGTGCCAGCAGTTCCCTGGACAGGGGGTCGGGTAGAAACACCATATATTTT
D gene: TRBD1; V gene: TRBV7-8; J gene: TRBJ2-7; clone size: -; CDR3 protein: CASTFWQSGGYEQYF; CDR3 DNA: TGTGCCAGCACCTTCTGGCAGTCAGGGGGCTACGAGCAGTACTTC
D gene: TRBD2; V gene: TRBV7-2; J gene: TRBJ2-3; clone size: many; CDR3 protein: CASSQVAGESTDTQYF; CDR3 DNA: TGTGCCAGCAGCCAGGTAGCGGGAGAGAGCACAGATACGCAGTATTTT
D gene: -; V gene: TRBV7-2; J gene: TRBJ2-3; clone size: many; CDR3 protein: CASSLQRGYTDTQYF; CDR3 DNA: TGTGCCAGCAGCTTACAAAGGGGGTACACAGATACGCAGTATTTT
D gene: TRBD1; V gene: TRBV6-4; J gene: TRBJ2-7; clone size: -; CDR3 protein: CASSDRVGTGIDEQYF; CDR3 DNA: TGTGCCAGCAGTGACCGGGTTGGGACAGGGATCGACGAGCAGTACTTC
D gene: TRBD2; V gene: TRBV7-9; J gene: TRBJ2-3; clone size: medium-sized; CDR3 protein: CASSSRNPLTSGITDTQYF; CDR3 DNA: TGTGCCAGCAGCTCCCGTAACCCCCTGACTAGCGGGATAACAGATACGCAGTATTTT
D gene: TRBD1; V gene: TRBV6-8; J gene: TRBJ1-2; clone size: once; CDR3 protein: CASSYQGAAYGYTF; CDR3 DNA: TGTGCCAGCAGTTACCAGGGGGCGGCCTATGGCTACACCTTC
D gene: -; V gene: TRBV6-2/TRBV6-3; J gene: TRBJ1-6; clone size: -; CDR3 protein: CASSYKGRNSPLHF; CDR3 DNA: TGTGCCAGCAGTTACAAAGGGAGGAATTCACCCCTCCACTTT
D gene: TRBD1; V gene: TRBV7-4; J gene: TRBJ1-2; clone size: once; CDR3 protein: CASSPQGSMGYTF; CDR3 DNA: TGTGCCAGCAGCCCACAGGGGTCTATGGGCTACACCTTC
D gene: TRBD2; V gene: TRBV6-5; J gene: TRBJ2-1; clone size: few; CDR3 protein: CASSSRVLTSGAPLVQFF; CDR3 DNA: TGTGCCAGCAGCTCCCGAGTGCTTACTAGCGGGGCCCCGCTTGTGCAGTTCTTC
D gene: TRBD2; V gene: TRBV12-3/TRBV12-4; J gene: TRBJ2-5; clone size: -; CDR3 protein: CASSLRLAGSEETQYF; CDR3 DNA: TGTGCCAGCAGTTTGAGGTTAGCGGGGTCAGAAGAGACCCAGTACTTC
D gene: -; V gene: TRBV28; J gene: TRBJ2-4; clone size: -; CDR3 protein: CASSLIGGVAQYF; CDR3 DNA: TGTGCCAGCAGTTTGATTGGCGGGGTTGCTCAGTACTTC
D gene: -; V gene: TRBV4-1; J gene: TRBJ2-3; clone size: -; CDR3 protein: CASSLDYLNTDTQYF; CDR3 DNA: TGTGCCAGCAGCCTGGACTATCTGAACACAGATACGCAGTATTTT